This is a list of T cell receptor beta chains from one sample in a study of CD8+ T cells in alopecia areata. TCRdb's table, derived via immunoSEQ multiplex PCR, lists solely in-frame clones and lacks some. This table has some 200,000 clones, under 75% appearing once. Here the sequenced sample was CD4+ T cells sorted from blood, taken at week 4, from a patient treated with tofacitinib. The receptors come from a human donor with alopecia areata. Both conserved end residues are part of each CDR3. A D gene is named only where the DNA matches it firmly. Clone size, where shown, is once, few, many, or a class for clones that have expanded.

J,length,D,size,V,DNA,CDR3
TRBJ2-3,12,-,-,TRBV30,TGTGCCTGGACCGCTAGCACAGATACGCAGTATTTT,CAWTASTDTQYF
TRBJ2-7,14,-,-,TRBV7-2,TGTGCCAGCAGCTTATTGGGGCGGACAGCCGAGCAGTACTTC,CASSLLGRTAEQYF
TRBJ1-2,15,-,-,TRBV29-1,TGCAGCGTTGACGGCAGGGATTCAGCTAACTATGGCTACACCTTC,CSVDGRDSANYGYTF
TRBJ2-1,14,-,-,TRBV18,TGTGCCAGCTCACCAGCGAGCTCCTACAATGAGCAGTTCTTC,CASSPASSYNEQFF
TRBJ1-6,14,TRBD1,few,TRBV29-1,TGCAGCGTACAAACAGGGGAGAGGTATTCACCCCTCCACTTT,CSVQTGERYSPLHF
TRBJ2-1,18,TRBD1,-,TRBV5-1,TGCGCCAGCAGCCCGGGACAGGGACGATCACAGGACTCCAATGAGCAGTTCTTC,CASSPGQGRSQDSNEQFF
TRBJ1-5,14,-,few,TRBV2,TGTGCCAGCAGTCGAGGGACGGACAATCAGCCCCAGCATTTT,CASSRGTDNQPQHF
TRBJ1-1,10,-,-,TRBV20-1,TGCAGTGCTAGGGGTGACGAAGCTTTCTTT,CSARGDEAFF
TRBJ2-7,14,TRBD2,-,TRBV7-6,TGTGCCAGCAGCTCGGGACTAGCGGGGGAAGAGCAGTACTTC,CASSSGLAGEEQYF
TRBJ2-7,14,-,-,TRBV27,TGTGCCAGCAGTTTATTCGGGAGCTCCTACGAGCAGTACTTC,CASSLFGSSYEQYF
TRBJ2-5,15,-,once,TRBV11-3,TGTGCCAGCAGCTTAGATTCGGCTAGCTGGCGGACCCAGTACTTC,CASSLDSASWRTQYF
TRBJ1-4,14,-,-,TRBV18,TGTGCCAGCTCATCATCTAGATCCAATGAAAAACTGTTTTTT,CASSSSRSNEKLFF
TRBJ2-5,13,TRBD2,-,TRBV29-1,TGCAGCCTTAGCGGGGGACCTAAAGAGACCCAGTACTTC,CSLSGGPKETQYF
TRBJ1-2,15,-,-,TRBV21-1,TGTGCCAGCAGCAAAGCTAATTGGCCTAACTATGGCTACACCTTC,CASSKANWPNYGYTF
TRBJ1-1,12,-,-,TRBV29-1,TGCAGCGTTGAGGGGCCGAGAACTGAAGCTTTCTTT,CSVEGPRTEAFF
TRBJ1-2,16,TRBD1,-,TRBV4-1,TGCGCCAGCAGCCAAGAACCACAGGGGGTTGTCTATGGCTACACCTTC,CASSQEPQGVVYGYTF
TRBJ2-6,15,-,once,TRBV5-1,TGCGCCAGCAGCTTGGGGGCAGTAGGGGCCAACGTCCTGACTTTC,CASSLGAVGANVLTF